This TCR beta chain was sequenced during a study of shared clonotypes between healthy human individuals. Germline CDR1 reads GTSNPN; CDR2 reads SVGIG (reference sequence). The CDR3 runs 15 residues. V lost 2 bases, J lost 1 base, and 14 bases lay in between. In the original processing: ImmunoSEQ sequences covered only the junction and lacked quality scores; filtering therefore differed. TCRdb keeps only in-frame clones here, not all; method: immunoSEQ multiplex PCR. D and trimming were read from the DNA, whereas the V and J calls and clone size are those reported in that table. The sample has 500,000 to 550,000 clones, around 96% seen once.

The J gene is TRBJ1-1, the V gene TRBV30; D unclear. The receptor was isolated from a woman in her twenties or thirties in good health. Sequenced sample: naive CD4+ T cells sorted from blood. The subset: CD45RA+ positively selected. The CDR3 bases are TGTGCCTGGAGTCCGGACGGTTTGGGGAACACTGAAGCTTTCTTT. This encodes CAWSPDGLGNTEAFF.